This TCR beta chain comes out of a study of blood T cell repertoires in COVID-19. The junction had 16 bases not matched to a gene; V was cut back by 4 bases and J by 7 bases. CDR3 length equals 16 residues. The germline gives CDR1 MNHEY, CDR2 SMNVEV (reference sequence). Assay used: immunoSEQ multiplex PCR; TCRdb lists only in-frame clones, some missing. The sample shows 350,000 to 400,000 clones, approximately 89% of them seen only once. This clone occurred a few times. The V gene is TRBV27, the J gene TRBJ2-7; 7 nucleotides line up with TRBD2. Sequencing was performed on PBMCs or T cells enriched from blood (not recorded which). The TCR was taken from a man in his forties in a cohort exposed to, infected with or recovered from COVID-19 (not recorded which). Here the CDR3 reads CASSSTGGGVTREQYF. The CDR3 DNA sequence: TGTGCCAGCAGTTCTACCGGGGGAGGGGTGACGAGGGAGCAGTACTTC.